One and the same sample provided the 6 T cell receptor beta chains below, sequenced in a study of monozygotic twins with inflammatory bowel disease. Each CDR3 protein gets one entry in TCRdb, which reprocessed the 5' RACE reads and gives no DNA. The sample data list approximately 120,000 distinct CDR3 sequences. The specimen sequenced was blood. Every receptor here comes from a human donor with ulcerative colitis or Crohn's disease, or a healthy co-twin of an affected twin (not recorded which).

CDR3 residues: CSVAARGGELFF. The chain carries TRBV29-1 and TRBJ2-2; TCRdb reports TRBD1, a call that lacks DNA to check it against. CDR1 and CDR2 (germline): SQVTM, ANQGSEA. The CDR3 has 12 amino acids.

This chain links TRBV15 with TRBJ2-7; TCRdb gives TRBD1 as the D gene, but with no DNA this cannot be confirmed. The CDR3 contains 16 residues. Germline lookup yields CDR1 LNHNV and CDR2 YYDKDF (reference sequence). The CDR3 loop reads CATSRDLGTGRYEQYF.

This chain joins TRBV5-1 and TRBJ2-1; lacking DNA, the TRBD1 call made by TCRdb goes unchecked. In germline, CDR1 is SGHRS, CDR2 YFSETQ. The CDR3 sequence is 14 residues long. The CDR3 here is CASSLADIYNEQFF. Full variable domain (outside the CDR3, taken from reference TRBV5-1 and TRBJ2-1): KAGVTQTPRYLIKTRGQQVTLSCSPISGHRSVSWYQQTPGQGLQFLFEYFSETQRNKGNFPGRFSGRQFSNSRSEMNVSTLELGDSALYLCASSLADIYNEQFFGPGTRLTVL.

The chain links TRBV19 to TRBJ2-1; as DNA is missing, the TRBD2 call by TCRdb cannot be tested. Looked up from germline, CDR1 is LNHDA and CDR2 is SQIVND (reference sequence). CDR3 length equals 15 residues. The CDR3 loop reads CASSLAGGSYNEQFF.

The chain carries TRBV12-3 or TRBV12-4 and TRBJ2-4; the D call from TCRdb, TRBD2, cannot be confirmed without DNA. CDR3 size: 15 residues. CDR3 protein: CASTPSQGGENIQYF.

The chain recombines TRBV12-3 or TRBV12-4 with TRBJ1-5; TCRdb calls TRBD1, which cannot be checked without DNA. The CDR3 covers 17 residues. CDR3 in amino acids: CASSLAQGTASNQPQHF.